Reported below is one TCR beta chain. Its antigen is unknown. A far larger clone lies a single base away; this is likely a read error. Other DNA variants within this sample encode the same CDR3. Trimming pared 3 bases from V and 4 bases from J, leaving 4 bases between. The germline gives CDR1 MDHEN, CDR2 SYDVKM. The CDR3 runs 11 residues. The data were obtained in a study of shared clonotypes between healthy human individuals. Overall study context: CD4 naive cells filled three plates per donor, CD4 memory three, CD8 naive two and CD8 memory one.

Findings and limits, study-wide: Non-shared clonotypes showed lower generation probabilities than clonotypes common to all four donors. Large depth notwithstanding, sorted-subset sequencing proved incomplete by rarefaction.

The repertoire was sequenced with immunoSEQ multiplex PCR; TCRdb's copy has only in-frame clones and lacks some. The table lists more than 80,000 clones, approximately 61% of them singletons, with less than 50% in the top ten. The J gene is TRBJ2-7, the V gene TRBV28; D gene uncertain. This TCR derives from a man aged 25-40 years in good health. The specimen was memory CD8+ T cells sorted from blood. The subset denotes: CD45RO+ cells pooled with CCR7-negative TemRA cells. Here the CDR3 reads CASSLNYEQYF. The CDR3 bases are TGTGCCAGCAGTTTGAATTACGAGCAGTACTTC.